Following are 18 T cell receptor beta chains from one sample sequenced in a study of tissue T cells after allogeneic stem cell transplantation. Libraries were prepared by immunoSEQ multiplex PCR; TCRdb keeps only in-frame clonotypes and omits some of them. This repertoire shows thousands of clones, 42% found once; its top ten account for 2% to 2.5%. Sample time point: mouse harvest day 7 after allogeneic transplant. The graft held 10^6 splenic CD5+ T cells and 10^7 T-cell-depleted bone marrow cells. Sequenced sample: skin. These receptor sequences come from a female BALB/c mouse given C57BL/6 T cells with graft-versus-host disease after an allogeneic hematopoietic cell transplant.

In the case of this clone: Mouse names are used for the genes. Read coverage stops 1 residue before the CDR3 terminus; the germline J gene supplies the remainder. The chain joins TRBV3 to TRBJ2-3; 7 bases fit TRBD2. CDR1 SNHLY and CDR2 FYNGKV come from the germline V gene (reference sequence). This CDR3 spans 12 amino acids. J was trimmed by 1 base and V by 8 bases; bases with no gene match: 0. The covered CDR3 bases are TGTGCCAGCGGGACTGGTGCAGAAACGCTGTAT. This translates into CASGTGAETLY. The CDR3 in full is CASGTGAETLYF.

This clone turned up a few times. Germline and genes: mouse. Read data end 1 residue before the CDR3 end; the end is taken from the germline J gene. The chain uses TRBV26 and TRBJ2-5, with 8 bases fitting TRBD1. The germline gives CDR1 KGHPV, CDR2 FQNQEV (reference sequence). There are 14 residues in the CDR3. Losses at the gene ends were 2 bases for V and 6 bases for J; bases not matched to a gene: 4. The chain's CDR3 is CASSLQGAGDTQYF. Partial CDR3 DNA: TGTGCCAGCAGTCTGCAGGGGGCAGGGGACACCCAGTAC.

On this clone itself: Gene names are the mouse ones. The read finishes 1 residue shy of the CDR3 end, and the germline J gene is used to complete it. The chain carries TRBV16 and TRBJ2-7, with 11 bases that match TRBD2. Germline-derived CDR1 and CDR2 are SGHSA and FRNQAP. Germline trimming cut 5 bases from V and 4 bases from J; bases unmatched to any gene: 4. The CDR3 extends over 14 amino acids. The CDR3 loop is CASSRDWGGYEQYF. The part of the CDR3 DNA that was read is TGTGCAAGCAGCCGAGACTGGGGGGGATATGAACAGTAC.

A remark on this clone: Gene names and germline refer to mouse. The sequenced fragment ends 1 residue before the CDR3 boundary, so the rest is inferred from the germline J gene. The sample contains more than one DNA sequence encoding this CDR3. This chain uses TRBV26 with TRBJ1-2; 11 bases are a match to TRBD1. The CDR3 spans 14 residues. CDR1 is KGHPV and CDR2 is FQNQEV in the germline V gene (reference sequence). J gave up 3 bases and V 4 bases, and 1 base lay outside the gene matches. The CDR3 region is CASSRDRGDSDYTF. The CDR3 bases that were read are TGTGCCAGCAGTCGGGACAGGGGGGACTCCGACTACACC.

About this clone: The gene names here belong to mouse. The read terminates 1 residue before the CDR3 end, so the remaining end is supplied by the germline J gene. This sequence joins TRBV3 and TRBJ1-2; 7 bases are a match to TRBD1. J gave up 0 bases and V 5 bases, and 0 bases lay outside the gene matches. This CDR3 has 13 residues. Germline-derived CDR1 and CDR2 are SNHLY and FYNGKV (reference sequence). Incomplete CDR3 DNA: TGTGCCAGCAGCGACAGGGCAAACTCCGACTACACC. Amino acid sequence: CASSDRANSDYT. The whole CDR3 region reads CASSDRANSDYTF. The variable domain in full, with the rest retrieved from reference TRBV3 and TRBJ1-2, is GPKVLQIPSHQIIDMGQMVTLNCDPVSNHLYFYWYKQILGQQMEFLVNFYNGKVMEKSKLFKDQFSVERPDGSYFTLKIQPTALEDSAVYFCASSDRANSDYTFGSGTRLLVI.

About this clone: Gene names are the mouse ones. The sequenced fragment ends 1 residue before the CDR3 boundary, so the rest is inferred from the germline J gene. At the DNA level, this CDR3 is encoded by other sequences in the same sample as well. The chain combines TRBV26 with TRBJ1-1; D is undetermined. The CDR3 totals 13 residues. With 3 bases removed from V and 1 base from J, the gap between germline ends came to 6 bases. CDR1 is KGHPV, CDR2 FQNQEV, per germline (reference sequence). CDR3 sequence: CASSLRINTEVFF. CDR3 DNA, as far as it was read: TGTGCCAGCAGTCTACGCATAAACACAGAAGTCTTC.

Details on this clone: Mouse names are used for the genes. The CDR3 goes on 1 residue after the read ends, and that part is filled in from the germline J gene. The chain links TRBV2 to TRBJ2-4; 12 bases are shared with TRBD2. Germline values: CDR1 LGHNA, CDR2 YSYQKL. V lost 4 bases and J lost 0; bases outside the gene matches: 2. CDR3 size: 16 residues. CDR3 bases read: TGTGCCAGCAGCCGGGGACTGGGGGGAAGTCAAAACACCTTGTAC. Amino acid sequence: CASSRGLGGSQNTLY. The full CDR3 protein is CASSRGLGGSQNTLYF.

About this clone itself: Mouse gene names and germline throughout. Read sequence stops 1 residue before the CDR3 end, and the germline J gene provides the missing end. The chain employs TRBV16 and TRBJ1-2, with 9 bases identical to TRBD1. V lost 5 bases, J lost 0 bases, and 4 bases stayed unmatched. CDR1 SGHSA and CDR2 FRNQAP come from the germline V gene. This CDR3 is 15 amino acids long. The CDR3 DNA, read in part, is TGTGCAAGCAGCCTATGGACAGGGGCAAACTCCGACTACACC. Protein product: CASSLWTGANSDYT. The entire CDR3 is CASSLWTGANSDYTF. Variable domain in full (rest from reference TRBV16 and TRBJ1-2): NAGVIQTPRHKVTGKGQEATLWCEPISGHSAVFWYRQTIVQGLEFLTYFRNQAPIDDSGMPKERFSAQMPNQSHSTLKIQSTQPQDSAVYLCASSLWTGANSDYTFGSGTRLLVI.

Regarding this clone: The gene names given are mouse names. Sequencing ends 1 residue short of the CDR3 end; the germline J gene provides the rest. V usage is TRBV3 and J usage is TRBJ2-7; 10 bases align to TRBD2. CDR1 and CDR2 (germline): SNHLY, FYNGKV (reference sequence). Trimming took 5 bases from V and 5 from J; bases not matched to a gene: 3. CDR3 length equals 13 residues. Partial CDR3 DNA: TGTGCCAGCAGCACTGGGACTGGGGATGAACAGTAC. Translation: CASSTGTGDEQY. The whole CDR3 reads CASSTGTGDEQYF. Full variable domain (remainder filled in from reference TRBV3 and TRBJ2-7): GPKVLQIPSHQIIDMGQMVTLNCDPVSNHLYFYWYKQILGQQMEFLVNFYNGKVMEKSKLFKDQFSVERPDGSYFTLKIQPTALEDSAVYFCASSTGTGDEQYFGPGTRLTVL.

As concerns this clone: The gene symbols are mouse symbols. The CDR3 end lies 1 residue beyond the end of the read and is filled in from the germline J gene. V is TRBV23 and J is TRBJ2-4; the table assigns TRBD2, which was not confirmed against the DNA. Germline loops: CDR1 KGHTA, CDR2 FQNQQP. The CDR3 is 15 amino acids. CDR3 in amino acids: CSSSQTGVSQNTLYF. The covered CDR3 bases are TGCTCCAGCAGTCAGACTGGGGTTAGTCAAAACACCTTGTAC.

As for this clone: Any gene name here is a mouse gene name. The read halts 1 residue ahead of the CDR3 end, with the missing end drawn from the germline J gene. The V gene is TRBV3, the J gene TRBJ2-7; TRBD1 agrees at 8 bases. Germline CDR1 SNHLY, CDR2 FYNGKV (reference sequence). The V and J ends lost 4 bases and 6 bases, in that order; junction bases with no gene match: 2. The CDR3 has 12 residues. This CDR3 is CASSSQGGEQYF. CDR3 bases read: TGTGCCAGCAGCTCACAGGGGGGTGAACAGTAC.

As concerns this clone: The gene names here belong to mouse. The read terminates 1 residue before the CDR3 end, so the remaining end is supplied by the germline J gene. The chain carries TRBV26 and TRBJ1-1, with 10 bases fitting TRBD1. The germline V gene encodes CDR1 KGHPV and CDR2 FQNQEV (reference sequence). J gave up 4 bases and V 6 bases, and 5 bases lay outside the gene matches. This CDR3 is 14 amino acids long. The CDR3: CASSRTGGGTEVFF. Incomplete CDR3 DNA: TGTGCCAGCAGCCGGACAGGGGGAGGCACAGAAGTCTTC.

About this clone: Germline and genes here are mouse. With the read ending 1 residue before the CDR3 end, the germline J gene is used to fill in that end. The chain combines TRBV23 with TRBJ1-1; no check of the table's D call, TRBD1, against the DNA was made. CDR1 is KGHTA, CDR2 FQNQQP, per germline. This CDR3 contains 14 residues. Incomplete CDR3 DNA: TGCTCCAGCAGTCAAGGGACAACAAACACAGAAGTCTTC. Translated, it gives CSSSQGTTNTEVF. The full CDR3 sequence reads CSSSQGTTNTEVFF.

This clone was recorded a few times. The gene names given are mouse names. The CDR3 here is CASSPGLGGRETLYF. Incomplete CDR3 DNA: TGTGCCAGCAGCCCCGGACTGGGGGGTAGAGAAACGCTGTAT. The chain has TRBV3 and TRBJ2-3, with 11 bases identical to TRBD2. The read finishes 1 residue shy of the CDR3 end, and the germline J gene is used to complete it. Unmatched junction bases numbered 6, after V lost 5 bases and J lost 5 bases. The CDR3 covers 15 residues. From germline, CDR1 is SNHLY and CDR2 FYNGKV (reference sequence).

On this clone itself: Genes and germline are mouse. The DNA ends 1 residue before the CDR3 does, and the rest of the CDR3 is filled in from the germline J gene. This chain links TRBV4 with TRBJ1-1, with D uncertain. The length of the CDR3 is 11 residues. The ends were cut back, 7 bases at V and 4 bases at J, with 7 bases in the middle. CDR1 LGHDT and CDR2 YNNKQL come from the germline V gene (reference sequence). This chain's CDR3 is CASKLATEVFF. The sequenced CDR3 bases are TGTGCCAGCAAGTTGGCCACAGAAGTCTTC.

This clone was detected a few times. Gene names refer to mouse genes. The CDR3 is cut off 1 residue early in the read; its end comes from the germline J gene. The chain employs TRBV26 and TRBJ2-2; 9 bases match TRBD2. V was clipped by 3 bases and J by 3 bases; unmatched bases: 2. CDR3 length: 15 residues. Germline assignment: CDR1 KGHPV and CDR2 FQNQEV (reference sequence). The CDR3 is CASSLRLGDTGQLYF. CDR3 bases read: TGTGCCAGCAGTCTCCGACTGGGGGACACCGGGCAGCTCTAC.

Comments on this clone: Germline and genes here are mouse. The chain's CDR3 is CASSLDVNSPLYF. The sequenced CDR3 bases are TGTGCAAGCAGCTTAGATGTTAATTCGCCCCTCTAC. This chain links TRBV16 with TRBJ1-6; D not resolved. The CDR3 end lies 1 residue beyond the end of the read and is filled in from the germline J gene. TRBJ1-6 is an ORF, with its function uncertain. The CDR3 spans 13 residues. The V and J ends lost 0 bases and 6 bases respectively, with 3 bases between them. Germline CDR1 and CDR2: SGHSA and FRNQAP.

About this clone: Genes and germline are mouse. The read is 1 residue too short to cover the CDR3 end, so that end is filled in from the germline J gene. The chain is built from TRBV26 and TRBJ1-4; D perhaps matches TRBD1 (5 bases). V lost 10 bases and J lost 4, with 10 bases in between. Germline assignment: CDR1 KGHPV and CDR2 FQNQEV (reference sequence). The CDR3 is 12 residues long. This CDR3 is CATSDINERLFF. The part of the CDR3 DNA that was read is TGTGCCACCTCGGACATCAACGAAAGATTATTT.